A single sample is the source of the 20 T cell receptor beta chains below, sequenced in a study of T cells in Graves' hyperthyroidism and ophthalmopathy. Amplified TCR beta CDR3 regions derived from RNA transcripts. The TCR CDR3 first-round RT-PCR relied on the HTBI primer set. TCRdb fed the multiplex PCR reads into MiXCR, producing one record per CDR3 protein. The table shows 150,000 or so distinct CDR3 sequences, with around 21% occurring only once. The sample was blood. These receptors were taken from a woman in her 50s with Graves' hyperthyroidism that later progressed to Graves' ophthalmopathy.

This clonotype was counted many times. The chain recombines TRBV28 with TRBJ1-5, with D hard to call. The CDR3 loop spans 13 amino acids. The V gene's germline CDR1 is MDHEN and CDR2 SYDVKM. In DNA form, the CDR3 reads TGTGCTATCCGGGGAGGCACCAATCAGCCCCAGCATTTT. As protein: CAIRGGTNQPQHF.

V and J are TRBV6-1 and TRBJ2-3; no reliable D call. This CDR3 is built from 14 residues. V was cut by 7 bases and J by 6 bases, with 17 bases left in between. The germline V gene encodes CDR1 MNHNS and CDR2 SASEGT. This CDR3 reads CASMKGVSLDTQYF. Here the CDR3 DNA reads TGTGCCAGCATGAAAGGTGTTAGCCTTGATACGCAGTATTTT.

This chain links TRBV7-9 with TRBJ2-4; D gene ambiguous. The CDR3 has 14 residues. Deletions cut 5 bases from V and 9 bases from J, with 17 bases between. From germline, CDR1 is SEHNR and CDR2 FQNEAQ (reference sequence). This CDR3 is CASSPRQSSGIQYF. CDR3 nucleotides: TGTGCCAGCAGCCCCCGGCAGTCCTCGGGCATTCAGTACTTC.

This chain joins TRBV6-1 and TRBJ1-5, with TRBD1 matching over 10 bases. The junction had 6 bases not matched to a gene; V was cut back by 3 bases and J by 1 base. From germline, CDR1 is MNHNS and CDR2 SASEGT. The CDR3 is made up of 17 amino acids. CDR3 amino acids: CASSDPTGGMSNQPQHF. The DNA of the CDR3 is TGTGCCAGCAGTGACCCGACAGGGGGCATGAGCAATCAGCCCCAGCATTTT.

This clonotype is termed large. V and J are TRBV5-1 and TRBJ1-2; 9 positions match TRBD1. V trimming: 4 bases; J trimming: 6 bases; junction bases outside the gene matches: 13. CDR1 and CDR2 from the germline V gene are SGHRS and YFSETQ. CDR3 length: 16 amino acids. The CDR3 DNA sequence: TGCGCCAGCAGCGTTTCCGGGACAGGGAATGCGGATGGCTACACCTTC. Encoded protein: CASSVSGTGNADGYTF.

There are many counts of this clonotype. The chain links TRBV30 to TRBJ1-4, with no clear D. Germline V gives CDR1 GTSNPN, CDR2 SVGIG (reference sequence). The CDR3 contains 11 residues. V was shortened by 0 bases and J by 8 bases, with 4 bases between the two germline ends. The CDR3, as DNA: TGTGCCTGGAGTGTGGAGGAAAAACTGTTTTTT. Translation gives CAWSVEEKLFF.

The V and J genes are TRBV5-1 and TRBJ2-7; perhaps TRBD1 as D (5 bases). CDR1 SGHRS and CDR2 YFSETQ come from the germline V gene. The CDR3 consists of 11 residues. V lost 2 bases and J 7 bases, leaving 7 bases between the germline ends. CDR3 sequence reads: CASSFAGEQYF. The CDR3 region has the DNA TGCGCCAGCAGCTTTGCAGGGGAGCAGTACTTC.

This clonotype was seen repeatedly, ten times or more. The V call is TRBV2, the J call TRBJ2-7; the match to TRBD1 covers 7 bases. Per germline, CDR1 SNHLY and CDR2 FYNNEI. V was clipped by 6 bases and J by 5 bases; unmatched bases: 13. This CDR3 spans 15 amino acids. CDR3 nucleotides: TGTGCCAGCAGAATCAGACAGGGATACCCCAACGAGCAGTACTTC. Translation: CASRIRQGYPNEQYF.

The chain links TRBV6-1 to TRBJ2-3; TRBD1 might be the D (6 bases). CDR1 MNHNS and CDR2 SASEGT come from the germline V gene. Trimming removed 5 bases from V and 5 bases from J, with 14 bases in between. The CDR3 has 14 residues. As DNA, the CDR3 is TGTGCCAGCAGTAAGGACAGAGTCGGAGATACGCAGTATTTT. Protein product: CASSKDRVGDTQYF.

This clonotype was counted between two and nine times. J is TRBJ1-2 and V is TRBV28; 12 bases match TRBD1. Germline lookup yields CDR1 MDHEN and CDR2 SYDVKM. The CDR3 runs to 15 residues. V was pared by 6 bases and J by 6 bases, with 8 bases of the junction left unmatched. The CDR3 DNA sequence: TGTGCCAGCAGCGACCCCGGGACAGGGGGCAATGGCTACACCTTC. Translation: CASSDPGTGGNGYTF.

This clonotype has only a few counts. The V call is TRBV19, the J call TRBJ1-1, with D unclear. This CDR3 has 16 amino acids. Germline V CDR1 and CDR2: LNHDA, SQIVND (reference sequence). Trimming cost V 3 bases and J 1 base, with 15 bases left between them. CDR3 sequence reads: CASSIRGGRSNTEAFF. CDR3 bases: TGTGCCAGTAGTATCCGGGGTGGCCGGTCGAACACTGAAGCTTTCTTT.

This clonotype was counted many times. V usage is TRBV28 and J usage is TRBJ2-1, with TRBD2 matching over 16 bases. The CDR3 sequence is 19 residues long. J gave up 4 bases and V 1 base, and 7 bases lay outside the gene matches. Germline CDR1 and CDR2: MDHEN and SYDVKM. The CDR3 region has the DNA TGTGCCAGCAGTTTATTTTCCGGGACTAGCGGGAGGGCATACAATGAGCAGTTCTTC. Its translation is CASSLFSGTSGRAYNEQFF.

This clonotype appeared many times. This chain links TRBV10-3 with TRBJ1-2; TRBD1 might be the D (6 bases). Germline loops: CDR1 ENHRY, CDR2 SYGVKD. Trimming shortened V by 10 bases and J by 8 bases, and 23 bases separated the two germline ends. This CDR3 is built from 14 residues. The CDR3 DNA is TGTGCCACGGGGACCGGGGGCAGGATTGAGGGCTACACCTTC. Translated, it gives CATGTGGRIEGYTF.

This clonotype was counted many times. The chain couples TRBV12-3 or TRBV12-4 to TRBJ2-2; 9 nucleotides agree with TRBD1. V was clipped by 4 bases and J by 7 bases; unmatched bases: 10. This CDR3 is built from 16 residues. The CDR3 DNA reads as TGTGCCAGCAGTTCCACCGGGACAGGGAAGGGCGGGGAGCTGTTTTTT. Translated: CASSSTGTGKGGELFF.

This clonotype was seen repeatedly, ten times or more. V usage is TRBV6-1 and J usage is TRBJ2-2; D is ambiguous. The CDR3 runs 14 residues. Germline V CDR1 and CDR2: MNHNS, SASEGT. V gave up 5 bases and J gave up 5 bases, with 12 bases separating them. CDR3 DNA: TGTGCCAGCAGTCAACCGACACGGACCGGGGAGCTGTTTTTT. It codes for CASSQPTRTGELFF.

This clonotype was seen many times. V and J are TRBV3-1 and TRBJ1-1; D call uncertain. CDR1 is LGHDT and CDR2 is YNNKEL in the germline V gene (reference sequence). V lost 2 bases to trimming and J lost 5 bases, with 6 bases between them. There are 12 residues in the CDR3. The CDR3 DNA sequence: TGTGCCAGCAGCCAACTAAGTACTGAAGCTTTCTTT. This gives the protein CASSQLSTEAFF.

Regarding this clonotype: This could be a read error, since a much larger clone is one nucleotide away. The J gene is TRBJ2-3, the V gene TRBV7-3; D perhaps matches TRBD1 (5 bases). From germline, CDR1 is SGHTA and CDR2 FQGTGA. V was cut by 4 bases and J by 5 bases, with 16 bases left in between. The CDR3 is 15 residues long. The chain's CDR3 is CASSWSGMAKDTQYF. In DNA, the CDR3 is TGTGCCAGCAGCTGGTCAGGGATGGCGAAAGATACGCAGTATTTT.

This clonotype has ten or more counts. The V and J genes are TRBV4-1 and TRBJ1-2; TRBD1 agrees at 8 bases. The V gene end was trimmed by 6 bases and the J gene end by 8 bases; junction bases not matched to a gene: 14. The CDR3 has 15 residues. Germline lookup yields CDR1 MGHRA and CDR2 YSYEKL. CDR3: CASSLYTGGREGYTF. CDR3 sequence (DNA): TGCGCCAGCAGTCTTTATACAGGGGGAAGGGAGGGCTACACCTTC.

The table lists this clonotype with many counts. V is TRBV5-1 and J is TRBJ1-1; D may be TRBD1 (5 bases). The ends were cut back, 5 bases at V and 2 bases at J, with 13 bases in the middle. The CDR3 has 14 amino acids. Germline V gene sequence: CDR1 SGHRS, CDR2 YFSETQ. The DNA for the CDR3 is TGCGCCAGCAGACAACAGACAGAAAACACTGAAGCTTTCTTT. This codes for CASRQQTENTEAFF.

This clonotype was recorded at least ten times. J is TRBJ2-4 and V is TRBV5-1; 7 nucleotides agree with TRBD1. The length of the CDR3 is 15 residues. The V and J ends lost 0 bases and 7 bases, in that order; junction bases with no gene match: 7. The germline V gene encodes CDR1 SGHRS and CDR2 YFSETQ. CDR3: CASSLAGTVNNIQYF. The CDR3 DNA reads TGCGCCAGCAGCTTGGCCGGGACAGTTAACAACATTCAGTACTTC.